This T cell receptor beta chain emerged from a study of shared clonotypes between healthy human individuals. Across the study: For every donor, three CD4 naive, three CD4 memory, two CD8 naive and one CD8 memory plates were used. Study results and caveats: Clonotype sharing across donors was expected to vary with sequencing depth.

The CDR3 extends over 15 amino acids. The J segment lost 2 bases and the V segment lost 5 bases, leaving 6 bases of the junction unmatched. Germline V gene sequence: CDR1 SEHNR, CDR2 FQNEAQ (reference sequence). It was across several immunoSEQ plates that each subset's genomic DNA was evenly split. In the original workflow: Sequence data from immunoSEQ were junction-only and lacked quality scores; consequently, filtering differed. Method: immunoSEQ multiplex PCR; TCRdb's copy keeps in-frame clones and lacks some. V, J and clone size reflect that table, while D and trimming were determined from the DNA. The data show about 800,000 clones, 90% to 97% seen once. A remark on this clone: Its antigen remains unidentified.

Naive CD8 cells lacked CD45RO, underwent positive selection for CCR7 and left out terminally differentiated effector memory CD45RA+ cells. The chain links TRBV7-9 to TRBJ2-7; 10 nucleotides agree with TRBD2. The receptor's source is a man between 25 and 39 years old in good health. The specimen sequenced was naive CD8+ T cells sorted from blood. This CDR3 reads CASSAGLAATYEQYF. The CDR3 DNA reads TGTGCCAGCAGCGCCGGACTAGCGGCTACCTACGAGCAGTACTTC.